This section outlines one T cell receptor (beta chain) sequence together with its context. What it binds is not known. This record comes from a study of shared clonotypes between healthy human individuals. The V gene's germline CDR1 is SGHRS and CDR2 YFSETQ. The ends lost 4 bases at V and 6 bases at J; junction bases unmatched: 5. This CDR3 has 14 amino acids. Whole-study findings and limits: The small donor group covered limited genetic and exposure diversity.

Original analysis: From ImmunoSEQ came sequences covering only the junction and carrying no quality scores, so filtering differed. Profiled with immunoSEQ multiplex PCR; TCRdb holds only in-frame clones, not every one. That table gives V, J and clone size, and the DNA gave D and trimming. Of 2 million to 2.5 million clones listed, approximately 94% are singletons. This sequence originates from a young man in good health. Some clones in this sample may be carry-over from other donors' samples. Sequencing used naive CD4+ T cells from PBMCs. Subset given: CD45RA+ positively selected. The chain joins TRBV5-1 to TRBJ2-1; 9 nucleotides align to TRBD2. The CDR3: CASSGGTSSNEQFF. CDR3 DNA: TGCGCCAGCAGCGGGGGGACTAGCAGCAATGAGCAGTTCTTC.